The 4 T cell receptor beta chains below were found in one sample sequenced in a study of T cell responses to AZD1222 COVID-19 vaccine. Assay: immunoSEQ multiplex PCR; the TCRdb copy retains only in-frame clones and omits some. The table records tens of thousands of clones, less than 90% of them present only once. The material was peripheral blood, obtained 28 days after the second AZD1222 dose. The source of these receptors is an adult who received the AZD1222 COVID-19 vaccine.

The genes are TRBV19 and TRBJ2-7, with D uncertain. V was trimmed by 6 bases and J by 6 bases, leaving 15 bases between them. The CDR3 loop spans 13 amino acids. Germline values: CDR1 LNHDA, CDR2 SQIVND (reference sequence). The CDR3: CASRRTPGGEQYF. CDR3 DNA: TGTGCCAGTAGGCGGACCCCCGGCGGCGAGCAGTACTTC.

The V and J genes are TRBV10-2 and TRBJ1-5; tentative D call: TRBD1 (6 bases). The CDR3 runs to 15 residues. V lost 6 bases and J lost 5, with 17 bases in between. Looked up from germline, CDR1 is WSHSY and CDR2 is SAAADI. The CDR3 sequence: CASSWAGGLDQPQHF. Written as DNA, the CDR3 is TGCGCCAGCAGCTGGGCGGGGGGCCTGGATCAGCCCCAGCATTTT.

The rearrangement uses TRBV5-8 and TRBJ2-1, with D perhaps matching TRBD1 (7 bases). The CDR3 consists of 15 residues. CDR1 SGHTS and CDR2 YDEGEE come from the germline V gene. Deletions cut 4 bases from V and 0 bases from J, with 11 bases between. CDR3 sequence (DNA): TGTGCCAGCAGCCGACAGGGAGGCTCCTACAATGAGCAGTTCTTC. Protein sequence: CASSRQGGSYNEQFF.

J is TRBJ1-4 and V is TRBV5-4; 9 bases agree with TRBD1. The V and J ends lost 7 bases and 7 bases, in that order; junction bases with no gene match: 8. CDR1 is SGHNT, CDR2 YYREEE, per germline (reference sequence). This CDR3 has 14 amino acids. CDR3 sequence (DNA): TGTGCCAGCCACCAGGACAGGGGATCTGAAAAACTGTTTTTT. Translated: CASHQDRGSEKLFF.